The clone carrying this TCR beta chain was seen a single time. This specimen belongs to a study of cytomegalovirus exposure and HLA in healthy donors. Germline trimming cut 8 bases from V and 0 bases from J; bases unmatched to any gene: 6. The CDR3 runs 13 residues. Germline V CDR1 and CDR2: SQVTM, ANQGSEA. Vbeta (60) and Jbeta (13) primers were used in the PCR. Assay used: immunoSEQ multiplex PCR; TCRdb lists only in-frame clones, some missing. The sample records fewer than 120,000 clones, approximately 80% being singletons. Sequencing input: PBMCs. The chain combines TRBV29-1 with TRBJ1-2, with 7 bases that match TRBD1. This clonotype was sampled from a woman in her fifties or sixties in good health and CMV-seropositive. This CDR3 is CSSEGAANYGYTF. The CDR3 nucleotides read TGCAGCTCTGAGGGGGCCGCTAACTATGGCTACACCTTC.